This T cell receptor (beta chain) was sequenced during a study of blood T cells in healthy people across ages. A sample-barcoded 5' primer and a J-beta primer mix were used in a second PCR of roughly 7 to 11 cycles. TCRdb reprocessed the 5' RACE reads with MiXCR, giving one entry per CDR3 protein. The top ten clones hold 25% to 30% of a sample with approximately 800,000 distinct CDR3 sequences, roughly three fifths of them seen once. The CDR3 loop spans 16 amino acids. Trimming removed 7 bases from V and 4 bases from J; junction bases left unmatched: 12. CDR1 and CDR2 (germline): KGHDR, SFDVKD. Only a few counts were recorded for this clonotype.

The origin of this receptor is a man aged 35 to 55 in good health. J is TRBJ2-1 and V is TRBV24-1; 7 bases match TRBD2. Material for sequencing was blood. CDR3 nucleotide sequence: TGTGCCACCAGGGGGTCTCCGGGAGGAAGGTACAATGAGCAGTTCTTC. Protein sequence: CATRGSPGGRYNEQFF.